This T cell receptor (beta chain) was captured by sequencing in a study of control samples from healthy donors and cancer patients (dated by TCRdb to 2018 to 2020). About this clone itself: Its antigen remains undetermined. Base qualities are not recorded, but no much larger clone differs from it by a single base.

CDR1 ENHRY and CDR2 SYGVKD were looked up in the germline V gene. V lost 0 bases and J lost 1 base; the stretch between them is 9 bases long. The CDR3, cysteine through phenylalanine, is 15 amino acids long. Solely the CDR3 DNA is kept, with 45 bases framed from the first base. Receptor libraries were prepared by the immunoSEQ multiplex PCR assay. The clones in this table, taken by TCRdb from immuneACCESS, are in-frame only. Not every clone is retained; where verified, under half of the shortfall comes from an unresolved V gene, and the cause of the rest is unknown. This sample holds roughly 120,000 clones; about 95% were observed only once. Around 3.6% of the sample goes to the ten largest clones.

This receptor chain uses TRBV10-3 and TRBJ2-5; the D gene is perhaps TRBD2, on 7 matching bases. The clonotype originates from a man younger than 45 in good health. Material for sequencing was blood. CDR3 loop: CAISESRGGQETQYF. The DNA sequence follows: TGTGCCATCAGTGAGTCGAGGGGGGGCCAAGAGACCCAGTACTTC.